Below are 31 T cell receptor beta chains sequenced from a single sample in a study of long-term antiretroviral therapy in people with HIV. Runs used v3.0 of the immunoSEQ assay and were done at survey level. Clones were read by immunoSEQ multiplex PCR, and TCRdb kept only the in-frame ones, dropping some. The repertoire holds about 22,000 clones, with around 81% as singletons. This sample comprised unsorted PBMCs, obtained 1.6 years after starting antiretroviral therapy. The origin of the receptors is a man aged 35-49 years with HIV.

The chain combines TRBV19 with TRBJ2-7, with 7 bases lining up with TRBD1. The CDR3 consists of 15 residues. With 3 bases clipped from V and 3 bases from J, the junction kept 8 bases outside the gene matches. CDR1 is LNHDA, CDR2 SQIVND, per germline (reference sequence). The CDR3 spells CASSISGTDFYEQYF. Here the CDR3 DNA reads TGTGCCAGTAGTATTTCCGGGACAGACTTCTACGAGCAGTACTTC. Supplemented by reference TRBV19 and TRBJ2-7, the full variable domain reads DGGITQSPKYLFRKEGQNVTLSCEQNLNHDAMYWYRQDPGQGLRLIYYSQIVNDFQKGDIAEGYSVSREKKESFPLTVTSAQKNPTAFYLCASSISGTDFYEQYFGPGTRLTVT.

The chain is built from TRBV4-1 and TRBJ2-1, with D possibly being TRBD1 (5 bases). Germline CDR1 and CDR2: MGHRA and YSYEKL. CDR3 size: 16 residues. Trimming removed 0 bases from V and 8 bases from J, with 17 bases in between. The CDR3 DNA reads as TGCGCCAGCAGCCAAGATACCAGGGAAGGGGTACATGAGCAGTTCTTC. It is translated as CASSQDTREGVHEQFF.

The chain uses TRBV30 and TRBJ2-3; D perhaps matches TRBD2 (6 bases). V was shortened by 0 bases and J by 1 base, with 17 bases between the two germline ends. The CDR3 extends over 17 amino acids. Germline V gene sequence: CDR1 GTSNPN, CDR2 SVGIG (reference sequence). The DNA of the CDR3 is TGTGCCTGGAGTGTCCCCCGGAGTAGCGGCCGCACAGATACGCAGTATTTT. Translating it yields CAWSVPRSSGRTDTQYF.

The genes are TRBV5-6 and TRBJ2-7; D gene ambiguous. CDR1 is SGHDT and CDR2 is YYEEEE in the germline V gene. The CDR3 spans 14 residues. V lost 0 bases and J lost 2, with 9 bases in between. The DNA of the CDR3 is TGTGCCAGCAGCTTGGGCAGTTACACCTACGAGCAGTACTTC. This translates into CASSLGSYTYEQYF.

The J gene is TRBJ1-2, the V gene TRBV9; D is ambiguous. The CDR3 is 14 amino acids. In germline, CDR1 is SGDLS, CDR2 YYNGEE. V was clipped by 0 bases and J by 3 bases, with 9 bases between them. The CDR3: CASSVDPLHYGYTF. The CDR3 nucleotides read TGTGCCAGCAGCGTAGATCCACTTCACTATGGCTACACCTTC.

This rearrangement joins TRBV7-3 to TRBJ2-3; 9 bases map to TRBD1. The CDR3 totals 15 residues. Germline CDR1 SGHTA, CDR2 FQGTGA. Trimming took 4 bases from V and 4 from J; bases not matched to a gene: 6. This CDR3 reads CASSSTGGAADTQYF. The CDR3, as DNA: TGTGCCAGCAGCTCCACAGGGGGCGCGGCAGATACGCAGTATTTT.

CDR3: CAWSYAAFYEQYF. The DNA of the CDR3 is TGTGCCTGGAGTTACGCTGCCTTCTACGAGCAGTACTTC. The chain carries TRBV30 and TRBJ2-7; no firm D call. The germline V gene has CDR1 GTSNPN and CDR2 SVGIG (reference sequence). This CDR3 comprises 13 residues. V was cut by 2 bases and J by 3 bases, with 11 bases left in between.

The chain recombines TRBV28 with TRBJ2-1; TRBD2 matches at 7 bases. V trimming: 4 bases; J trimming: 7 bases; junction bases outside the gene matches: 16. The CDR3 has 17 residues. Germline values: CDR1 MDHEN, CDR2 SYDVKM. The CDR3 is CASSSAPVRASGNEQFF. The CDR3, as DNA: TGTGCCAGCAGTTCCGCCCCTGTCCGGGCTAGCGGTAATGAGCAGTTCTTC.

The J gene is TRBJ1-5, the V gene TRBV2; D is unresolved. Germline assignment: CDR1 SNHLY and CDR2 FYNNEI. V was clipped by 1 base and J by 1 base, with 8 bases between them. CDR3 size: 15 residues. The CDR3 loop reads CASSEDSRSNQPQHF. CDR3 bases: TGTGCCAGCAGTGAAGACTCCCGGAGCAATCAGCCCCAGCATTTT.

V is TRBV6-1 and J is TRBJ1-6; 9 nucleotides align to TRBD1. V gave up 7 bases and J gave up 8 bases; unmatched junction bases: 6. Germline CDR1 MNHNS, CDR2 SASEGT. The CDR3 length is 14 residues. The CDR3 nucleotides read TGTGCCAGCACCTTGACAGGGGGATATTCACCCCTCCACTTT. It yields the protein CASTLTGGYSPLHF.

The chain employs TRBV6-6 and TRBJ2-1; the match to TRBD1 covers 10 bases. CDR1 and CDR2 from the germline V gene are MNHNY and SVGAGI (reference sequence). V lost 0 bases, J lost 9 bases, and 5 bases stayed unmatched. The CDR3 spans 15 residues. The CDR3 coding sequence is TGTGCCAGCAGTTACTCGGGACAGGGGAGGAGTGAGCAGTTCTTC. Amino acids: CASSYSGQGRSEQFF.

J is TRBJ2-7 and V is TRBV2; D is perhaps TRBD1 (6 bases). CDR1 and CDR2 (germline): SNHLY, FYNNEI. The V end lost 7 bases, the J end lost 0 bases, and 13 bases lay between the germline ends. There are 14 residues in the CDR3. CDR3 region: CASIVGQISYEQYF. DNA of the CDR3: TGTGCCAGCATCGTAGGACAGATCTCCTACGAGCAGTACTTC.

The chain has TRBV30 and TRBJ2-2; D is possibly TRBD1 or TRBD2 (5 bases each). The length of the CDR3 is 17 residues. Deletions cut 2 bases from V and 13 bases from J, with 29 bases between. Germline V gene lookup returns CDR1 GTSNPN and CDR2 SVGIG (reference sequence). In DNA, the CDR3 is TGTGCCTGGAGTCGGCCGGGGCGGGCCACCGGGGAGCTTGGGCTGTTTTTT. This sequence encodes CAWSRPGRATGELGLFF.

This chain joins TRBV6-1 and TRBJ2-1; 7 nucleotides line up with TRBD2. Germline V gene data show CDR1 as MNHNS and CDR2 as SASEGT. The CDR3 has 17 residues. Trimming cost V 2 bases and J 0 bases; bases outside gene matches: 7. CDR3 nucleotides: TGTGCCAGCAGTGAATTTCCGCGGGGGAGCTCCTACAATGAGCAGTTCTTC. It codes for CASSEFPRGSSYNEQFF.

The rearrangement links TRBV11-1 to TRBJ2-7, with 8 bases lining up with TRBD1. The CDR3 length is 15 residues. J lost 0 bases, V lost 3 bases, and 4 bases had no gene match. Germline assignment: CDR1 SGHAT and CDR2 FQDESV (reference sequence). The CDR3 DNA follows: TGTGCCAGCAGCTTCGGGACAGGCGGCTCCTACGAGCAGTACTTC. Translation: CASSFGTGGSYEQYF.

The V gene is TRBV19, the J gene TRBJ2-7, with D tentatively TRBD1 (6 bases). The V and J ends lost 4 bases and 1 base respectively, with 11 bases between them. The germline CDR1 and CDR2 sequences are LNHDA and SQIVND (reference sequence). The CDR3 runs to 14 residues. The CDR3 nucleotides are TGTGCCAGTAGTAGTACCAGGGGATCCTACGAGCAGTACTTC. Its protein is CASSSTRGSYEQYF.

The rearrangement links TRBV6-5 to TRBJ2-7, with D perhaps TRBD1 (5 bases). The germline CDR1 and CDR2 sequences are MNHEY and SVGAGI. V gave up 4 bases and J gave up 3 bases, with 13 bases separating them. The CDR3 runs 14 residues. As DNA, the CDR3 is TGTGCCAGCAGTTCAAGGACAAGCCTCTACGAGCAGTACTTC. Translated: CASSSRTSLYEQYF.

The chain is built from TRBV6-5 and TRBJ2-1, with TRBD1 matching over 11 bases. The trim removed 6 bases at V and 6 bases at J, leaving 7 bases unmatched. CDR1 is MNHEY and CDR2 is SVGAGI in the germline V gene. CDR3 length: 15 amino acids. CDR3 amino acids: CASSLRGTGGNEQFF. In DNA form, the CDR3 reads TGTGCCAGCAGCCTGCGGGGGACAGGGGGCAATGAGCAGTTCTTC.

The CDR3 region is CASSLAVTGEYEQYF. CDR3 sequence (DNA): TGTGCCAGCAGCTTAGCCGTAACAGGGGAGTACGAGCAGTACTTC. The chain recombines TRBV7-2 with TRBJ2-7; 7 bases are a match to TRBD1. Trimming cost V 0 bases and J 4 bases; bases outside gene matches: 6. Germline values: CDR1 SGHTA, CDR2 FQGNSA. The length of the CDR3 is 15 residues.

The chain is built from TRBV5-5 and TRBJ2-2, with 8 bases fitting TRBD1. Trimming cost V 0 bases and J 0 bases; bases outside gene matches: 10. The CDR3 consists of 19 residues. Germline values: CDR1 SGHKS, CDR2 YYEKEE (reference sequence). In DNA, the CDR3 is TGTGCCAGCAGCTTGGAGGTCGTTTGGGACAGGCCGAACACCGGGGAGCTGTTTTTT. Protein product: CASSLEVVWDRPNTGELFF.

The chain has TRBV28 and TRBJ1-1; maybe TRBD1 (5 bases). Trimming removed 8 bases from V and 1 base from J, with 14 bases in between. The CDR3 covers 14 residues. Germline V CDR1 and CDR2: MDHEN, SYDVKM. CDR3 protein: CASFPPGGNTEAFF. The CDR3 DNA reads as TGTGCCAGCTTCCCCCCCGGGGGGAACACTGAAGCTTTCTTT.

The rearrangement uses TRBV11-3 and TRBJ2-1; perhaps TRBD2 as D (6 bases). Trimming stripped 4 bases from V and 2 bases from J, with 18 bases between. This CDR3 has 17 amino acids. Germline V lookup: CDR1 SGHNT, CDR2 YENEEA. CDR3 in amino acids: CASSSRRSGSAYNEQFF. CDR3 DNA sequence: TGTGCCAGCAGCTCCCGGAGGAGCGGGTCAGCCTACAATGAGCAGTTCTTC.

V usage is TRBV10-2 and J usage is TRBJ1-4, with D hard to call. Germline V gene data show CDR1 as WSHSY and CDR2 as SAAADI. The CDR3 loop spans 12 amino acids. Trimming removed 3 bases from V and 6 bases from J, with 5 bases in between. The CDR3 is CASSEVDEKLFF. In nucleotides, the CDR3 is TGCGCCAGCAGTGAAGTGGATGAAAAACTGTTTTTT.

The chain is built from TRBV11-2 and TRBJ2-1; TRBD2 matches 12 bases. The V gene's germline CDR1 is SGHAT and CDR2 FQNNGV. The CDR3 has 15 residues. The junction had 3 bases not matched to a gene; V was cut back by 5 bases and J by 4 bases. Written as DNA, the CDR3 is TGTGCCAGCAGCCCGACTAGCGGGAGTTACAATGAGCAGTTCTTC. It yields the protein CASSPTSGSYNEQFF.

This chain joins TRBV4-2 and TRBJ2-5, with D possibly TRBD1 on 6 matching bases. The V end was cut by 0 bases, the J end by 2 bases, with 7 bases between. The CDR3 is 14 residues long. CDR1 is LGHNA and CDR2 is YNFKEQ in the germline V gene. CDR3 amino acids: CASSQERGQETQYF. The CDR3, as DNA: TGTGCCAGCAGCCAAGAAAGGGGGCAAGAGACCCAGTACTTC.

V is TRBV4-2 and J is TRBJ1-5; no firm D call. V lost 0 bases, J lost 6 bases, and 6 bases lay in between. Germline V gene sequence: CDR1 LGHNA, CDR2 YNFKEQ. The CDR3 is made up of 13 amino acids. CDR3 sequence: CASSQDIGQPQHF. DNA of the CDR3: TGTGCCAGCAGCCAAGATATTGGTCAGCCCCAGCATTTT.

The chain couples TRBV10-3 to TRBJ2-7; 9 bases match TRBD1. The CDR3 sequence is 14 residues long. V lost 7 bases to trimming and J lost 2 bases; unmatched junction nucleotides: 6. Germline V gene sequence: CDR1 ENHRY, CDR2 SYGVKD. CDR3 in DNA: TGTGCCATCATTGCCGGGACAGGGCCCTACGAGCAGTACTTC. Translated: CAIIAGTGPYEQYF.

This chain connects TRBV4-2 to TRBJ2-1; 9 positions agree with TRBD2. Germline V gene sequence: CDR1 LGHNA, CDR2 YNFKEQ. The CDR3 has 17 amino acids. J gave up 3 bases and V 0 bases, and 6 bases lay outside the gene matches. The CDR3, as DNA: TGTGCCAGCAGCCAAGATGGGACTAGCACTTACTACAATGAGCAGTTCTTC. Its translation is CASSQDGTSTYYNEQFF.

V gene TRBV6-1 combines with J gene TRBJ2-7, with 12 positions matching TRBD2. After removal of 3 bases from V and 4 bases from J, the junction contained 13 bases not matched to a gene. The V gene's germline CDR1 is MNHNS and CDR2 SASEGT. The CDR3 spans 18 residues. CDR3 DNA: TGTGCCAGCAGTGAGCCCGGTGCGACTAGCGGGAGCTGGTACGAGCAGTACTTC. Its translation: CASSEPGATSGSWYEQYF.

The V call is TRBV4-1, the J call TRBJ2-7; D is ambiguous. The germline gives CDR1 MGHRA, CDR2 YSYEKL. This CDR3 comprises 14 residues. Trimming pared 4 bases from V and 2 bases from J, leaving 12 bases between. The CDR3 nucleotides read TGCGCCAGCAGCCCCCCGCCCCCGGCCTACGAGCAGTACTTC. Protein: CASSPPPPAYEQYF.

A note on this clone: This is likely a read error, given that the CDR3 carries no conserved phenylalanine or tryptophan at its end. It is unclear where the CDR3 begins or ends on the DNA, so no DNA is shown, and the CDR3 is as TCRdb lists it. This chain links TRBV7-9 with TRBJ2-7. Germline V gene sequence: CDR1 SEHNR, CDR2 FQNEAQ (reference sequence). Inclusive of both ends, the CDR3 amounts to 8 amino acids. CDR3: CASYLRFR.